These T cell receptor beta chains were read from a single sample in a study of blood T cell repertoires in COVID-19. Here immunoSEQ multiplex PCR was the method, and the copy in TCRdb shows in-frame clones only, minus some. The sample contains under 70,000 clones, approximately 87% of which appear only once. The sequencing sample was made of peripheral blood. The receptors here all came from a man aged 50 to 59 with acute or convalescent COVID-19. Each CDR3 is given with its conserved first and last residue. The D gene is left open where the match is weak. Size values are once, few and many counts, or a class for expanded clones, and some rows have none.

j_gene	d_gene	v_gene	abundance	CDR3aa	CDR3nt
TRBJ1-1	.	TRBV10-3	.	CAISEGKRDTEAFF	TGTGCCATCAGTGAGGGAAAGAGGGACACTGAAGCTTTCTTT
TRBJ2-5	.	TRBV24-1	.	CAIGGQYQETQYF	TGTGCCATCGGAGGGCAGTACCAAGAGACCCAGTACTTC
TRBJ2-1	TRBD1	TRBV6-5	once	CASSPGQTNEQFF	TGTGCCAGCAGTCCGGGACAGACCAATGAGCAGTTCTTC
TRBJ1-1	.	TRBV7-3	.	CASSTQGFMNTEAFF	TGTGCCAGCAGCACACAGGGTTTCATGAACACTGAAGCTTTCTTT
TRBJ2-7	TRBD1	TRBV5-1	.	CASKSSQGFPYEQYF	TGCGCCAGCAAATCATCACAGGGGTTTCCCTACGAGCAGTACTTC
TRBJ1-2	.	TRBV6-4	.	CASSASTTGNNYGYTF	TGTGCCAGCAGTGCTTCGACAACGGGAAACAACTATGGCTACACCTTC
TRBJ1-2	.	TRBV20-1	once	CSARGDYGYTF	TGCAGTGCTAGAGGCGATTATGGCTACACCTTC
TRBJ1-4	TRBD1	TRBV6-5	.	CASRDRDEKLFF	TGTGCCAGCAGGGACAGGGACGAAAAACTGTTTTTT
TRBJ1-4	TRBD1	TRBV5-6	.	CASSLTGASVNEKLFF	TGTGCCAGCAGCTTGACAGGGGCCTCCGTAAATGAAAAACTGTTTTTT
TRBJ1-6	.	TRBV2	.	CASRGDGSYNSPLHF	TGTGCCAGCAGAGGGGATGGCTCCTATAATTCACCCCTCCACTTT
TRBJ2-7	.	TRBV5-1	.	CASSLSTWGDEQYF	TGCGCCAGCAGCTTGTCCACCTGGGGGGACGAGCAGTACTTC
TRBJ1-5	TRBD1	TRBV12-3/TRBV12-4	.	CASSLATGQPQHF	TGTGCCAGCAGTCTCGCGACAGGGCAGCCCCAGCATTTT
TRBJ1-4	TRBD1	TRBV5-1	.	CASSLTPSPGQDEKLFF	TGCGCCAGCAGCTTGACCCCAAGTCCGGGACAGGATGAAAAACTGTTTTTT
TRBJ1-2	TRBD1	TRBV19	.	CASSPDRGVHYGYTF	TGTGCCAGTAGTCCCGACAGGGGAGTCCACTATGGCTACACCTTC
TRBJ1-5	TRBD1	TRBV27	.	CASSANTGGNQPQHF	TGTGCCAGCAGTGCCAACACAGGGGGCAATCAGCCCCAGCATTTT
TRBJ2-5	TRBD2	TRBV9	.	CASSVVAGGVETQYF	TGTGCCAGCAGCGTAGTAGCGGGTGGGGTAGAGACCCAGTACTTC
TRBJ2-4	.	TRBV3-1/TRBV3-2	.	CASSPLTGFNIQYF	TGTGCCAGCAGCCCCTTAACAGGGTTCAACATTCAGTACTTC
TRBJ1-2	TRBD1	TRBV11-3	.	CASSQAGGVYGYTF	TGTGCCAGCAGCCAAGCAGGGGGCGTCTATGGCTACACCTTC
TRBJ2-1	TRBD2	TRBV9	.	CASSGGGLGYNEQFF	TGTGCCAGCAGCGGCGGGGGACTAGGCTACAATGAGCAGTTCTTC
TRBJ1-4	TRBD1	TRBV3-1/TRBV3-2	.	CASSPGQGEKLFF	TGTGCCAGCAGCCCTGGACAGGGAGAAAAACTGTTTTTT
TRBJ1-6	TRBD1	TRBV7-9	.	CASSLGGTGESPLHF	TGTGCCAGCAGCTTAGGGGGGACAGGGGAGTCACCCCTCCACTTT
TRBJ2-7	TRBD2	TRBV7-9	.	CASSLLAGGKTSSYEQYF	TGTGCCAGCAGCCTACTAGCGGGAGGAAAAACCTCCTCCTACGAGCAGTACTTC